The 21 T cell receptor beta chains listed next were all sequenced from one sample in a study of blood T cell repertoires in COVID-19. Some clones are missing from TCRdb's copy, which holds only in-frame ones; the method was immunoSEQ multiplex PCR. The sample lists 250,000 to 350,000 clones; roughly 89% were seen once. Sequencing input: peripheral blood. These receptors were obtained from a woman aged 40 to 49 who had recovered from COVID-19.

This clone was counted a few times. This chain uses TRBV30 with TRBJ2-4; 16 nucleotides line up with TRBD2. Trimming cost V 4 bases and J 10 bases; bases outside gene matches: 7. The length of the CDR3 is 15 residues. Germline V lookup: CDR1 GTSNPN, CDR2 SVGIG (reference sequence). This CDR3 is CAWTGKGLAGGIQYF. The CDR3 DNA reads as TGTGCCTGGACCGGAAAGGGACTAGCGGGAGGGATTCAGTACTTC.

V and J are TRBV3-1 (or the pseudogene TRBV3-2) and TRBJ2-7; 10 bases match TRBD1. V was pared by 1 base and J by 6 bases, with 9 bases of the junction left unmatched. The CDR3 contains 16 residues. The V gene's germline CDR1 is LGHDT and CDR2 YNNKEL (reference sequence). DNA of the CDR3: TGTGCCAGCAGCCAAGGGAACGGGGACAGGGGCCGCGAGCAGTACTTC. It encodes CASSQGNGDRGREQYF.

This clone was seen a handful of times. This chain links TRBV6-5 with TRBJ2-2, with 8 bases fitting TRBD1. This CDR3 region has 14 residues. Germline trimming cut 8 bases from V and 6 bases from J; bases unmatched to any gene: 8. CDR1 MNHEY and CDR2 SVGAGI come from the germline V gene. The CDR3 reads CASCRGPSPGELFF. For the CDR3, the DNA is TGTGCCAGCTGCAGGGGGCCCAGCCCCGGGGAGCTGTTTTTT.

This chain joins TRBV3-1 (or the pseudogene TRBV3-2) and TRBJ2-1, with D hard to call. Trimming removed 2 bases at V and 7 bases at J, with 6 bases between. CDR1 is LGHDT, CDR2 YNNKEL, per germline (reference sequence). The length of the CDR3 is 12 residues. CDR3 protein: CASSQNMNEQFF. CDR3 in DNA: TGTGCCAGCAGCCAAAATATGAATGAGCAGTTCTTC.

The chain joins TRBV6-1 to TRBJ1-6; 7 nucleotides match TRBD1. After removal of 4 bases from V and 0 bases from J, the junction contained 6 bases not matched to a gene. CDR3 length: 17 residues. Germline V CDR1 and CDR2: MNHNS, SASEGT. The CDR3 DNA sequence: TGTGCCAGCAGTGGGCCGGGACAGAGCTCCTATAATTCACCCCTCCACTTT. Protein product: CASSGPGQSSYNSPLHF.

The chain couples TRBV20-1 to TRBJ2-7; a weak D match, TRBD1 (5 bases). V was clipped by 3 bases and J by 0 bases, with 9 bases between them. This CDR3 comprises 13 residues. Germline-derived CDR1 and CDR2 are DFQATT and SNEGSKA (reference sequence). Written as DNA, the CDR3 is TGCAGTGCTAGTCAGGGTAGCTCCTACGAGCAGTACTTC. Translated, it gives CSASQGSSYEQYF.

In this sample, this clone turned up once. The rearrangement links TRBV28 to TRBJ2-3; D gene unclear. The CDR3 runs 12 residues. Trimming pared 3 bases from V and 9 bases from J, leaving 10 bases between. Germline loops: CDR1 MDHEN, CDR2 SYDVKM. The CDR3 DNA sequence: TGTGCCAGCAGTTTGGGCCACGAAACGCAGTATTTT. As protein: CASSLGHETQYF.

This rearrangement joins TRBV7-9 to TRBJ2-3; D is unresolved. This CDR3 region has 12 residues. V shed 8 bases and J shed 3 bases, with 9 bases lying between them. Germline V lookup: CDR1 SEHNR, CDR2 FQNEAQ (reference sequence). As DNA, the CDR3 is TGTGCCAGCTTGGCAGGAACAGATACGCAGTATTTT. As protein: CASLAGTDTQYF.

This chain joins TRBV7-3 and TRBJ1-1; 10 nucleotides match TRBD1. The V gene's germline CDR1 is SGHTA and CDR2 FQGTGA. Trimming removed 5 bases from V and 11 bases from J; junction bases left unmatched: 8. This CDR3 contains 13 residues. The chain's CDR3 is CASSPQGTGDAFF. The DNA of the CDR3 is TGTGCCAGCAGCCCCCAAGGGACAGGGGACGCTTTCTTT.

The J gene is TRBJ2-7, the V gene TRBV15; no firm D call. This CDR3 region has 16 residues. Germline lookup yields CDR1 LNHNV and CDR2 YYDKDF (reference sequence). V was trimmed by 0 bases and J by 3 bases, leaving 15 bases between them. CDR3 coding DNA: TGTGCCACCAGCAGAGATACTGCAGGCCTTAACTACGAGCAGTACTTC. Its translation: CATSRDTAGLNYEQYF.

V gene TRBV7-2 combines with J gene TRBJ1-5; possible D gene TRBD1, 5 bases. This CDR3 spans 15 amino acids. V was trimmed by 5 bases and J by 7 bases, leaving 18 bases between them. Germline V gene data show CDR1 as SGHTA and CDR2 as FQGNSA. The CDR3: CASSPSPGSGQPQHF. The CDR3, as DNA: TGTGCCAGCAGCCCCAGCCCAGGGTCTGGGCAGCCCCAGCATTTT.

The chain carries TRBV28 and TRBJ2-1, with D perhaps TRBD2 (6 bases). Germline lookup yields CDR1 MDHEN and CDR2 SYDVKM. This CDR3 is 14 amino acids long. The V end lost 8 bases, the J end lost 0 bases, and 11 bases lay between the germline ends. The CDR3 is CASGEDRSYNEQFF. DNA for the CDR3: TGTGCCAGCGGGGAGGACCGCTCCTACAATGAGCAGTTCTTC.

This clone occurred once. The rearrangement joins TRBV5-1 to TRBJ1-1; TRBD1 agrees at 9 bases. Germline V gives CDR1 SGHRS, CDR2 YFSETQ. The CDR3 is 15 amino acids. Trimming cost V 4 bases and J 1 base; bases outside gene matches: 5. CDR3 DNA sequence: TGCGCCAGCAGCCAACAGGGGGCCGGGAACACTGAAGCTTTCTTT. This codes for CASSQQGAGNTEAFF.

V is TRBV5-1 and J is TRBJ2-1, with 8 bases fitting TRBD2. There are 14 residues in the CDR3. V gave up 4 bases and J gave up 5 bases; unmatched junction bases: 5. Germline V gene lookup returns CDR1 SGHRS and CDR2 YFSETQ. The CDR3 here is CASSLSGTNNEQFF. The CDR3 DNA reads TGCGCCAGCAGCCTTAGCGGGACCAACAATGAGCAGTTCTTC.

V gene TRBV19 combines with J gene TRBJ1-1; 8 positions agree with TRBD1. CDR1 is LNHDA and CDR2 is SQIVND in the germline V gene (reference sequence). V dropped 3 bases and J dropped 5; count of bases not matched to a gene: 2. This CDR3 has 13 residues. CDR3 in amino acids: CASSMTGATEAFF. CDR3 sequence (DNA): TGTGCCAGTAGTATGACAGGGGCAACTGAAGCTTTCTTT. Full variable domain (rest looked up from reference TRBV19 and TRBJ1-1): DGGITQSPKYLFRKEGQNVTLSCEQNLNHDAMYWYRQDPGQGLRLIYYSQIVNDFQKGDIAEGYSVSREKKESFPLTVTSAQKNPTAFYLCASSMTGATEAFFGQGTRLTVV.

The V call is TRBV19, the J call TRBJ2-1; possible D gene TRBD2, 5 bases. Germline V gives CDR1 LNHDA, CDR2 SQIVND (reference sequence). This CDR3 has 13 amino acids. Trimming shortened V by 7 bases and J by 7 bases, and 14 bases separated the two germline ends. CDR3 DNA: TGTGCCAGTACCCGTGAGGGATATAATGAGCAGTTCTTC. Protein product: CASTREGYNEQFF. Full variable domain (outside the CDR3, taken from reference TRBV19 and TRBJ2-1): DGGITQSPKYLFRKEGQNVTLSCEQNLNHDAMYWYRQDPGQGLRLIYYSQIVNDFQKGDIAEGYSVSREKKESFPLTVTSAQKNPTAFYLCASTREGYNEQFFGPGTRLTVL.

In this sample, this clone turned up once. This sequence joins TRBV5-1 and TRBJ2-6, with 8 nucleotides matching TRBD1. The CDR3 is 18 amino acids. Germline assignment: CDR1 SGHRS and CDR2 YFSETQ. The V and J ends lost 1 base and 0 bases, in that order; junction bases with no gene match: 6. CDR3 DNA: TGCGCCAGCAGCTTGAGGACAGGGCTCTACTCTGGGGCCAACGTCCTGACTTTC. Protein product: CASSLRTGLYSGANVLTF.

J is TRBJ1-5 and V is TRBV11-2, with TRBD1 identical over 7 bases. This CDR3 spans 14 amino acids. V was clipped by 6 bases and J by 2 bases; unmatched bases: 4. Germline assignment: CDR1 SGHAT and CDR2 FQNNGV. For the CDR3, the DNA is TGTGCCAGCAGTTTCGGACAGGGCAATCAGCCCCAGCATTTT. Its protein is CASSFGQGNQPQHF.

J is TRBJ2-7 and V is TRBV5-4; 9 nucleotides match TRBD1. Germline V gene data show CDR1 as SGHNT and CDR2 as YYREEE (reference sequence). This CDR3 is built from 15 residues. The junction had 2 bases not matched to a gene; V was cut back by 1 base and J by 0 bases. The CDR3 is CASSLQQGASYEQYF. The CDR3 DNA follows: TGTGCCAGCAGCTTGCAACAGGGGGCCTCCTACGAGCAGTACTTC.

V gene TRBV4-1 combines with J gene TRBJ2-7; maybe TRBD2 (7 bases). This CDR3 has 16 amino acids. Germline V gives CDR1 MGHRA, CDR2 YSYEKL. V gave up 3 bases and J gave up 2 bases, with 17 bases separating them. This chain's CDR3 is CASSHPQRDIPYEQYF. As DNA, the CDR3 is TGCGCCAGCAGCCATCCCCAGCGGGACATTCCCTACGAGCAGTACTTC.

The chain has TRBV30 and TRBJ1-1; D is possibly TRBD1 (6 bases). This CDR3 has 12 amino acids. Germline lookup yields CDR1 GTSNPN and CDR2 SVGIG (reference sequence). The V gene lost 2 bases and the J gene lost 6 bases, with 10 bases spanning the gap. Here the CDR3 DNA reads TGTGCCTGGAGTTCACAGGGTGCTGAAGCTTTCTTT. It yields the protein CAWSSQGAEAFF.